These T cell receptor beta chains were read from a single sample in a study of blood T cell repertoires in COVID-19. The table came from immunoSEQ multiplex PCR; TCRdb's copy has only in-frame clones and leaves some out. The table records about 320,000 clones, roughly 88% of them present only once. Sequenced sample: PBMCs or T cells enriched from blood (not recorded which). The origin of the receptors is a man younger than 40 who had recovered from COVID-19. Both conserved end residues are part of each CDR3. The D gene is left open where the match is weak. Not every row has a clone size; where given, it reads once, few, many or a size class.

>16|NA|NA|TRBV4-1|TRBJ1-6
TGCGCCAGCAGCCAAGATGGACAGCCCTATAATTCACCCCTCCACTTT
CASSQDGQPYNSPLHF
>13|NA|NA|TRBV12-3/TRBV12-4|TRBJ1-4
TGTGCCAGCAGTTTTTCCCCGAATGAAAAACTGTTTTTT
CASSFSPNEKLFF
>16|TRBD2|once|TRBV2|TRBJ2-6
TGTGCCAGCAGTGGCAAGCTAGCGGCTGGGGCCAACGTCCTGACTTTC
CASSGKLAAGANVLTF
>15|TRBD2|NA|TRBV18|TRBJ2-3
TGTGCCAGCTCACCCAGGGGACTAGTCGAAGATACGCAGTATTTT
CASSPRGLVEDTQYF
>16|TRBD1|NA|TRBV9|TRBJ2-7
TGTGCCAGCAGCGCCCATAGGGGACAGGGAGGAGACGAGCAGTACTTC
CASSAHRGQGGDEQYF
>14|NA|NA|TRBV19|TRBJ2-2
TGTGCCAGCTTGGACAGACTGTACACCGGGGAGCTGTTTTTT
CASLDRLYTGELFF
>16|TRBD1|NA|TRBV25-1|TRBJ2-7
TGTGCCAGCAGCGAGACAGGGGACTCTTCCTCCTACGAGCAGTACTTC
CASSETGDSSSYEQYF
>13|NA|NA|TRBV19|TRBJ2-3
TGTGCCAGTAGCCGCCTACCTACAGATACGCAGTATTTT
CASSRLPTDTQYF
>12|TRBD1|once|TRBV24-1|TRBJ2-1
TGTGCCACCAGACAGGGGGCCGATGAGCAGTTCTTC
CATRQGADEQFF
>15|NA|NA|TRBV30|TRBJ1-5
TGTGCCTGGAGTGTAATGGGGGCTGGCAATCAGCCCCAGCATTTT
CAWSVMGAGNQPQHF
>17|NA|NA|TRBV19|TRBJ2-7
TGTGCCAGTAGTAAAGACAGAGCCCAGGTATATCCCTACGAGCAGTACTTC
CASSKDRAQVYPYEQYF
>14|NA|NA|TRBV15|TRBJ2-5
TGTGCCACCAGCAGGACACTGCCAAGAGATACCCAGTACTTC
CATSRTLPRDTQYF
>14|NA|NA|TRBV6-6|TRBJ2-7
TGTGCCAGCAGTTACGGGGGCTTCCCTCGCGAGCAGTACTTC
CASSYGGFPREQYF
>13|NA|NA|TRBV19|TRBJ1-2
TGTGCCAGTAGTCCTGGACAGTCGGACGGCTACACCTTC
CASSPGQSDGYTF
>17|TRBD2|NA|TRBV29-1|TRBJ2-1
TGCAGCGTTTCCCCCCTAGCGGATTCGAGCTCCTACAATGAGCAGTTCTTC
CSVSPLADSSSYNEQFF
>13|TRBD2|NA|TRBV18|TRBJ2-1
TGTGCCAGCTCCGAGGGAGGGCCCGATGAGCAGTTCTTC
CASSEGGPDEQFF
>13|NA|NA|TRBV5-1|TRBJ2-5
TGCGCCAGCAGCCAACGGACTAAAGAGACCCAGTACTTC
CASSQRTKETQYF
>18|TRBD2|few|TRBV7-9|TRBJ2-2
TGTGCCAGCAACTACCCGGGACTAGCGGGGGGGGACATCGGGGAGCTGTTTTTT
CASNYPGLAGGDIGELFF
>13|NA|NA|TRBV28|TRBJ2-1
TGTGCCAGCAGCGCGTTATATCACAATGAGCAGTTCTTC
CASSALYHNEQFF
>14|TRBD1|NA|TRBV15|TRBJ1-2
TGTGCCACCAGCAGAGCGGACAGGGGTTATGGCTACACCTTC
CATSRADRGYGYTF
>15|NA|NA|TRBV11-2|TRBJ2-7
TGTGCCAGCAGCTTAGATAGTGGACAGACCTACGAGCAGTACTTC
CASSLDSGQTYEQYF
>16|TRBD1|NA|TRBV3-1/TRBV3-2|TRBJ2-5
TGTGCCAGCAGCTCGGACAGGGTAGGGGGCCGGGAGACCCAGTACTTC
CASSSDRVGGRETQYF